The present T cell receptor (beta chain) was sequenced within a study of blood T cell repertoires in COVID-19. Study overall: The samples span acute and convalescent COVID-19 from the United States, Italy and Spain. PBMCs, B-cell-depleted T cells, or T cells provided the cDNA or gDNA that made up the material.

How the authors handled the data: Estimates of nucleated cell counts were drawn from the amplification of reference gene primers. Sequencing used immunoSEQ multiplex PCR; TCRdb keeps in-frame clones, though not all of them. V and J calls and clone size are as listed in that table; D and trimming were resolved from the DNA. Altogether tens of thousands of clones are present, roughly 76% being singletons, with the ten largest covering approximately 30%. The ends lost 7 bases at V and 4 bases at J; junction bases unmatched: 4. The CDR3 runs 12 residues. Germline CDR1 and CDR2: GTSNPN and SVGIG (reference sequence).

This rearrangement joins TRBV30 to TRBJ1-2; 9 nucleotides agree with TRBD1. The receptor was isolated from a woman in her sixties or seventies with acute or convalescent COVID-19. Sequenced sample: peripheral blood. CDR3: CAFYRGLYGYTF. The CDR3 bases are TGTGCCTTTTACAGGGGGCTCTATGGCTACACCTTC.